This T cell receptor beta chain was obtained from a study of T cell changes during pregnancy in multiple sclerosis. Data came from immunoSEQ multiplex PCR; TCRdb stores just in-frame clones and leaves some out. The table has about 73,000 clones, just over 90% seen once. Losses at the gene ends were 5 bases for V and 5 bases for J; bases not matched to a gene: 11. This CDR3 is 16 amino acids long. Germline CDR1 SGHTA, CDR2 FQGNSA. The receptor was isolated from a female donor in good health, enrolled as a control in a pregnancy study. V is TRBV7-2 and J is TRBJ2-5; 10 nucleotides agree with TRBD2. This sample comprised peripheral blood, obtained in the second trimester of pregnancy. The CDR3 reads CASSPQRTSGGETQYF. CDR3 nucleotides: TGTGCCAGCAGCCCGCAAAGGACTAGCGGAGGCGAGACCCAGTACTTC.